The following is a T cell receptor (beta chain) sequence with its context. Germline V gene sequence: CDR1 SGHAT, CDR2 FQNNGV. The CDR3 spans 13 residues. The V end was cut by 2 bases, the J end by 9 bases, with 13 bases between. Here immunoSEQ multiplex PCR was the method, and the copy in TCRdb shows in-frame clones only, minus some. The sample shows about 150,000 clones, over 85% of them seen only once. The sample is drawn from a study of control samples from healthy donors and cancer patients. This sequence was found in a man aged 50 to 60 in good health. The sample comprised blood. This chain connects TRBV11-2 to TRBJ2-5, with TRBD2 as a possible D gene (5 bases). The CDR3 protein is CASSLRRGGAQYF. As DNA, the CDR3 is TGTGCCAGCAGCTTAAGACGCGGAGGCGCCCAGTACTTC.